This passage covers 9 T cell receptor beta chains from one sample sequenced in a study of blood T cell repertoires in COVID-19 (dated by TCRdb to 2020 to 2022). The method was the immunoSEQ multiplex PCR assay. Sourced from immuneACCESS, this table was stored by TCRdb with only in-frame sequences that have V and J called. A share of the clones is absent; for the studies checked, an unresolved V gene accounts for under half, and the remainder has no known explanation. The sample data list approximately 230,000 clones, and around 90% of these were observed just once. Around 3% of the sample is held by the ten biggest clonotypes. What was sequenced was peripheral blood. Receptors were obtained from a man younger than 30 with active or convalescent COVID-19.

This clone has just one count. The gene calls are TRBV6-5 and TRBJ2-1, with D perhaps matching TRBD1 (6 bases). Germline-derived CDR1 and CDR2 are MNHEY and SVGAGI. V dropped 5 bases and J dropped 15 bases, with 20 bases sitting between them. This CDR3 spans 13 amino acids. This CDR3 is CASSPGAPLGGFF. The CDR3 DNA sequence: TGTGCCAGCAGTCCAGGGGCGCCCCTGGGTGGGTTCTTC.

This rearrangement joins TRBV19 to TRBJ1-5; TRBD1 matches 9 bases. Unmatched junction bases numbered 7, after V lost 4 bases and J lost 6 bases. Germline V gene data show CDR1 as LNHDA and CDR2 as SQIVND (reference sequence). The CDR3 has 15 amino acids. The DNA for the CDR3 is TGTGCCAGTAGTAGCCGGGACAGGGACGGTCAGCCCCAGCATTTT. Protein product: CASSSRDRDGQPQHF. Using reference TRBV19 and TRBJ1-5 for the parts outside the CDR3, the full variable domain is DGGITQSPKYLFRKEGQNVTLSCEQNLNHDAMYWYRQDPGQGLRLIYYSQIVNDFQKGDIAEGYSVSREKKESFPLTVTSAQKNPTAFYLCASSSRDRDGQPQHFGDGTRLSIL.

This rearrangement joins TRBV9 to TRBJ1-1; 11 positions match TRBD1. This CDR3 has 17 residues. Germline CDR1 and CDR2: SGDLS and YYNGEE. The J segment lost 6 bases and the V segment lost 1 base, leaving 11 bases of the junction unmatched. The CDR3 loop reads CASSVKGQGVSQAEAFF. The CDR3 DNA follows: TGTGCCAGCAGCGTAAAGGGACAGGGGGTAAGTCAGGCTGAAGCTTTCTTT.

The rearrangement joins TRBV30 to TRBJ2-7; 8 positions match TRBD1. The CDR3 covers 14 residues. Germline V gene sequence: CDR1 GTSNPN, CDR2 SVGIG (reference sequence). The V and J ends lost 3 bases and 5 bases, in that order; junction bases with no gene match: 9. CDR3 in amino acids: CAWRGGQGYHEQYF. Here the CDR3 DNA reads TGTGCCTGGAGGGGAGGACAGGGCTACCACGAGCAGTACTTC. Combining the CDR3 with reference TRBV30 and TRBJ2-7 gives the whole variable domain SQTIHQWPATLVQPVGSPLSLECTVEGTSNPNLYWYRQAAGRGLQLLFYSVGIGQISSEVPQNLSASRPQDRQFILSSKKLLLSDSGFYLCAWRGGQGYHEQYFGPGTRLTVT.

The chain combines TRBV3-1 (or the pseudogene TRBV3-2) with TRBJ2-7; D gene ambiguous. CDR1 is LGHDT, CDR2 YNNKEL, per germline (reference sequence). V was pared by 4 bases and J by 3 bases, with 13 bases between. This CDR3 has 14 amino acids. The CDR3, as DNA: TGTGCCAGCAGCCCACCTTGGGCGAACTACGAGCAGTACTTC. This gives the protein CASSPPWANYEQYF.

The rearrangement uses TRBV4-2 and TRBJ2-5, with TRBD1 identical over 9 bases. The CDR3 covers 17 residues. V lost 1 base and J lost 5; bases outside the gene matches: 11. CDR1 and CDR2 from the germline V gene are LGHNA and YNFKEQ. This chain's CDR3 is CASSQVRGTGKGETQYF. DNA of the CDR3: TGTGCCAGCAGCCAAGTAAGGGGGACAGGGAAAGGGGAGACCCAGTACTTC.

The CDR3 protein is CASSQEGGRDGTSSYNEQFF. The CDR3 bases are TGTGCCAGCAGCCAAGAAGGGGGGAGGGATGGGACTAGCTCCTACAATGAGCAGTTCTTC. This chain connects TRBV3-1 (or the pseudogene TRBV3-2) to TRBJ2-1; 8 bases align to TRBD2. Germline trimming cut 0 bases from V and 0 bases from J; bases unmatched to any gene: 13. The CDR3 covers 20 residues. Germline assignment: CDR1 LGHDT and CDR2 YNNKEL (reference sequence).

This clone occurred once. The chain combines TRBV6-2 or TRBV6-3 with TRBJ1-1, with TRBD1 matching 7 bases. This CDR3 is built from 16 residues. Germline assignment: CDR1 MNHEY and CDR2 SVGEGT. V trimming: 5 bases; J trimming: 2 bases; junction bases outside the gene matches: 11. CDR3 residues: CASSTNRQGKNTEAFF. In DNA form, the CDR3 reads TGTGCCAGCAGTACCAACCGACAGGGCAAAAACACTGAAGCTTTCTTT.

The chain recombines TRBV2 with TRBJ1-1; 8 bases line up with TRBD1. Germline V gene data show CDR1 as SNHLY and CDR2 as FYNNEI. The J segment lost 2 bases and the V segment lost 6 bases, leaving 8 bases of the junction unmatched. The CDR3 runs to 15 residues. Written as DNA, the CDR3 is TGTGCCAGCAGACCAGACAGGGGAGGCAACACTGAAGCTTTCTTT. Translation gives CASRPDRGGNTEAFF.